Here is one T cell receptor (beta chain) with its context. Its target is not known. TCRdb reprocessed the 5' RACE reads, with one entry per CDR3 protein and no DNA. This sample contains about 160,000 distinct CDR3 sequences. This sample is part of a study of T cells expressing NK-cell markers. At the level of the study: According to the study, TCR beta repertoires originated from sorted CD3+CD56+NKG2C+, CD3+CD56+NKG2C- and CD3+CD56-NKG2C+ T cells. Seven sequenced donors out of eight were HCMV-seropositive, one seronegative. Broader study findings: In more than 5 donors, dominant CD3+CD56+NKG2C+ clonotypes ranked among the top 10 CD8+ clonotypes. Among four donors, these clonotypes also ranked first in the CD3+CD56-NKG2C+ fraction.

The sequencing sample was made of blood T cells: a sorted CD56 or NKG2C T cell subset, CD4+ or CD8+ T cells, or bulk PBMC T cells (not recorded which). The sequence derives from a woman between 18 and 70 years old in good health.

CDR3 sequence: CASSSRASGILDTQYF. The rearrangement joins TRBV7-3 to TRBJ2-3; TCRdb outputs TRBD2, but without DNA this stays unchecked. Germline-derived CDR1 and CDR2 are SGHTA and FQGTGA. CDR3 length: 16 residues. Combining the CDR3 with reference TRBV7-3 and TRBJ2-3 gives the whole variable domain GAGVSQTPSNKVTEKGKYVELRCDPISGHTALYWYRQSLGQGPEFLIYFQGTGAADDSGLPNDRFFAVRPEGSVSTLKIQRTERGDSAVYLCASSSRASGILDTQYFGPGTRLTVL.